These T cell receptor beta chains were read from a single sample in a study of blood T cell repertoires in COVID-19. Using immunoSEQ multiplex PCR, the repertoire was profiled, and TCRdb retains in-frame clones only, with some absent. The sample includes roughly 140,000 clones, 82% seen only once; the top ten take 4%. The sample consisted of peripheral blood. These receptors were taken from a woman older than 75 with acute or convalescent COVID-19. Both conserved end residues are part of each CDR3.

>TRBV3-1/TRBV3-2|TRBJ1-5
CADQTVSNQPQHF
>TRBV24-1|TRBJ2-3
CATHWTSGGATQYF
>TRBV5-1|TRBJ1-3
CASSLGDRVVGNTIYF
>TRBV5-4|TRBJ2-3
CASSGGLAGATTDTQYF
>TRBV18|TRBJ1-5
CASSERTGGSSNQPQHF
>TRBV4-2|TRBJ2-7
CASSRDGRDSIYEQYF
>TRBV5-1|TRBJ1-6
CASSLGPYREYNSPLHF
>TRBV19|TRBJ2-5
CASSTLGQETQYF
>TRBV5-1|TRBJ2-1
CASSLRASGRMNEQFF
>TRBV25-1|TRBJ1-1
CASSVDFSWGRGVTEAFF
>TRBV13|TRBJ2-1
CASSYTGGPYNEQFF
>TRBV6-5|TRBJ1-1
CASSPLTPIGKAFF
>TRBV5-1|TRBJ1-4
CASSYSTDEKLFF
>TRBV7-2|TRBJ2-7
CASRETSGNFYEQYF
>TRBV4-1|TRBJ1-4
CASSRTGTVNEKLFF
>TRBV7-9|TRBJ1-2
CASIPWGPDYGYTF
>TRBV18|TRBJ1-4
CASSPTPWDSNEKLFF
>TRBV19|TRBJ1-1
CASSIGTVGTEAFF
>TRBV27|TRBJ2-7
CASSLSRDSYEQYF
>TRBV2|TRBJ2-3
CATVTSGSTDTQYF
>TRBV3-1/TRBV3-2|TRBJ1-1
CASSQAGGDTEAFF
>TRBV5-1|TRBJ1-6
CASSLSGGNSPLHF
>TRBV23-1|TRBJ1-5
CASSLVTPSNQPQHF
>TRBV27|TRBJ1-2
CASSPRSDRGLGYTF
>TRBV4-1|TRBJ1-5
CASSPGQQHQPQHF
>TRBV7-8|TRBJ2-1
CASSPRGRYNEQFF
>TRBV5-1|TRBJ2-3
CASISRGFTDTQYF
>TRBV6-6|TRBJ1-2
CASSYTGAGGYTF
>TRBV24-1|TRBJ2-7
CATSESGDSSYEQYF
>TRBV4-1|TRBJ2-3
CASSQGRDRTSTDTQYF
>TRBV7-2|TRBJ2-2
CASSWGRGELFF
>TRBV28|TRBJ1-5
CASSLMGVTSNQPQHF
>TRBV28|TRBJ1-2
CASRSHPQGIDYGYTF
>TRBV5-6|TRBJ2-7
CASTYRRGFYEQYF
>TRBV2|TRBJ1-2
CASPKDRGVNYGYTF
>TRBV27|TRBJ2-3
CASSSSGEGGQYF
>TRBV5-5|TRBJ2-1
CASSDRDRGNNEQFF
>TRBV5-1|TRBJ2-3
CASSLEGRGVTDTQYF
>TRBV7-2|TRBJ1-2
CASSSLRPNYGYTF
>TRBV5-1|TRBJ1-2
CASSFSSGDYGYTF
>TRBV10-3|TRBJ2-1
CAISEQGRAAGNEQFF
>TRBV18|TRBJ1-1
CASSPPTGVWTEAFF
>TRBV5-1|TRBJ1-6
CASSPSYPDRRSPLHF
>TRBV27|TRBJ2-7
CASSLSFGTTNNEQYF
>TRBV7-9|TRBJ1-6
CASSRDSLNSPLHF
>TRBV5-1|TRBJ2-2
CASTPGLIDTGELFF
>TRBV6-6|TRBJ1-5
CASTDTGGDQPQHF
>TRBV4-1|TRBJ2-3
CASSEYRDRDSIAQYF
>TRBV9|TRBJ1-6
CASSANVRGRGLNSPLHF
>TRBV7-9|TRBJ1-4
CASSPWGTTNEKLFF
>TRBV10-3|TRBJ2-7
CAISVSGLLYEQYF
>TRBV21-1|TRBJ1-2
CASSLRGQWCYYGYTF
>TRBV2|TRBJ2-5
CASSGLAGAETQYF